The 5 T cell receptor beta chains in this list originate from one sample, sequenced in a study of blood T cell repertoires in COVID-19 (dated by TCRdb to 2018 to 2020). Receptor libraries were prepared by the immunoSEQ multiplex PCR assay. TCRdb took over this immuneACCESS table, retaining in-frame rearrangements with V and J assigned. Such tables are incomplete; in checked studies, under half of the missing clones stem from an unresolved V gene, and the remainder is unexplained. In this sample the table shows 82,000 or so clones, roughly 89% of which occur a single time. The top ten constitute around 1% of the sample. Sequenced: PBMCs or T cells enriched from blood (not recorded which). Every receptor here comes from a woman between 50 and 59 years old with acute COVID-19.

This chain uses TRBV6-4 with TRBJ2-1, with 11 bases fitting TRBD1. V dropped 4 bases and J dropped 8; count of bases not matched to a gene: 4. CDR1 and CDR2 from the germline V gene are MRHNA and SNTAGT. The CDR3 is 14 residues long. The CDR3 loop is CASSAGTGGDEQFF. CDR3 DNA sequence: TGTGCCAGCAGTGCCGGGACAGGGGGGGATGAGCAGTTCTTC.

This chain uses TRBV2 with TRBJ2-3; 9 positions match TRBD2. Germline assignment: CDR1 SNHLY and CDR2 FYNNEI. The trim removed 4 bases at V and 4 bases at J, leaving 6 bases unmatched. The CDR3 runs 15 residues. The CDR3 DNA reads TGTGCCAGCAGTGGGTCGGCTAGCGGGGCAGATACGCAGTATTTT. This gives the protein CASSGSASGADTQYF.

The chain recombines TRBV29-1 with TRBJ2-1; D possibly corresponds to TRBD1 (5 bases). Between the trimmed V and J ends, which lost 4 bases and 0 bases, there was a span of 10 bases. The CDR3 totals 14 residues. Germline CDR1 and CDR2: SQVTM and ANQGSEA. CDR3 region: CSVGSDSSYNEQFF. The CDR3 bases are TGCAGCGTTGGATCCGACAGCTCCTACAATGAGCAGTTCTTC.

The chain combines TRBV6-5 with TRBJ2-1, with 8 positions matching TRBD2. V dropped 0 bases and J dropped 0; count of bases not matched to a gene: 1. The germline CDR1 and CDR2 sequences are MNHEY and SVGAGI. The CDR3 is 16 amino acids. The CDR3 loop is CASSYSGTSSYNEQFF. In nucleotides, the CDR3 is TGTGCCAGCAGTTACTCCGGGACTAGCTCCTACAATGAGCAGTTCTTC.

The gene calls are TRBV3-1 (or the pseudogene TRBV3-2) and TRBJ2-5; no definite D call. This CDR3 spans 11 amino acids. Germline V CDR1 and CDR2: LGHDT, YNNKEL (reference sequence). Between the trimmed V and J ends, which lost 3 bases and 5 bases, there was a span of 4 bases. The CDR3 loop is CASSHGETQYF. The CDR3 coding sequence is TGTGCCAGCAGCCACGGTGAGACCCAGTACTTC.